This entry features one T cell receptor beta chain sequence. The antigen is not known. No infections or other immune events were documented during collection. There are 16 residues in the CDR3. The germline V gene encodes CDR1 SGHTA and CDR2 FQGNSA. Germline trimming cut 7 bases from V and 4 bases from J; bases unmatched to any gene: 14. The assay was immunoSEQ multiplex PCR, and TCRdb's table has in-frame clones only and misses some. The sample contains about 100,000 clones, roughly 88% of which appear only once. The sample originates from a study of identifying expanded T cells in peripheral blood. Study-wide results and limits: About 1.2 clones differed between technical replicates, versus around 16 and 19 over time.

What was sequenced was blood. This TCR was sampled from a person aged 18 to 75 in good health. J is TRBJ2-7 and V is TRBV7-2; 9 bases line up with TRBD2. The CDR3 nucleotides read TGTGCCAGCACCCCCCGGGTTTCTAGCGGGATGTACGAGCAGTACTTC. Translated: CASTPRVSSGMYEQYF.